These 3 T cell receptor beta chains were sequenced from one sample in a study of T cells in Graves' hyperthyroidism and ophthalmopathy. RNA transcripts provided the source from which TCR beta CDR3 regions were amplified. The primer set for the first-round RT-PCR of the TCR CDR3 was HTBI. In TCRdb, the multiplex PCR reads were re-called with MiXCR into one record per CDR3 protein. The data contain approximately 740,000 distinct CDR3 sequences, around 15% of them singletons. Input material: blood. All receptors derive from a woman aged 18-35 years with Graves' hyperthyroidism.

On this clonotype: An end of the junction differs from the germline gene, which may be a read error. The gene calls are TRBV11-3 and TRBJ2-6, with D possibly being TRBD1 (5 bases). CDR1 and CDR2 (germline): SGHNT, YENEEA. The CDR3 sequence is 15 residues long. This chain's CDR3 is CASSFRVGGANVLIF. CDR3 DNA: TGTGCCAGCAGCTTCAGGGTCGGTGGGGCCAACGTCCTGATTTTC.

A few counts support this clonotype. This chain joins TRBV20-1 and TRBJ2-4; D might be TRBD2 (7 bases). The ends were cut back, 2 bases at V and 1 base at J, with 18 bases in the middle. This CDR3 has 17 amino acids. Germline V CDR1 and CDR2: DFQATT, SNEGSKA (reference sequence). In nucleotides, the CDR3 is TGCAGTGCTAGAAGATGGGGGCGGGAGAATGCCAAAAACATTCAGTACTTC. It encodes CSARRWGRENAKNIQYF.

The J gene is TRBJ1-2, the V gene TRBV29-1; D is unclear. Germline CDR1 is SQVTM and CDR2 is ANQGSEA. Trimming cost V 5 bases and J 6 bases, with 16 bases left between them. This CDR3 is 13 amino acids long. Here the CDR3 DNA reads TGCAGCGTTTCGAGGTTGGCCGGGGATGGCTACACCTTC. Amino acids: CSVSRLAGDGYTF.